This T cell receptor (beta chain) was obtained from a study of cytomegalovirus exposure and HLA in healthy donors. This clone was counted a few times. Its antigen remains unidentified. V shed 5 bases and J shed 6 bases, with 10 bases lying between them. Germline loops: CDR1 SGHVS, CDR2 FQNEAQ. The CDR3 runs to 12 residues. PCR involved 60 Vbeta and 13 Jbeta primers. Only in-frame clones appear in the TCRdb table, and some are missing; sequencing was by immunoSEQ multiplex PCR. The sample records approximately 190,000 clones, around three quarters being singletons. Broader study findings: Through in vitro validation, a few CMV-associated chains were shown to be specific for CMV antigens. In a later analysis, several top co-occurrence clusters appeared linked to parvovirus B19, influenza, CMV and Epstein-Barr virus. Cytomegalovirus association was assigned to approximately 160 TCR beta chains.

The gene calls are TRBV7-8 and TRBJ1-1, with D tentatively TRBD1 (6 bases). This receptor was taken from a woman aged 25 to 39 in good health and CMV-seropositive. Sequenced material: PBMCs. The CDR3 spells CASSEGVPEAFF. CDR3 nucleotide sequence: TGTGCCAGCAGCGAGGGGGTCCCTGAAGCTTTCTTT.